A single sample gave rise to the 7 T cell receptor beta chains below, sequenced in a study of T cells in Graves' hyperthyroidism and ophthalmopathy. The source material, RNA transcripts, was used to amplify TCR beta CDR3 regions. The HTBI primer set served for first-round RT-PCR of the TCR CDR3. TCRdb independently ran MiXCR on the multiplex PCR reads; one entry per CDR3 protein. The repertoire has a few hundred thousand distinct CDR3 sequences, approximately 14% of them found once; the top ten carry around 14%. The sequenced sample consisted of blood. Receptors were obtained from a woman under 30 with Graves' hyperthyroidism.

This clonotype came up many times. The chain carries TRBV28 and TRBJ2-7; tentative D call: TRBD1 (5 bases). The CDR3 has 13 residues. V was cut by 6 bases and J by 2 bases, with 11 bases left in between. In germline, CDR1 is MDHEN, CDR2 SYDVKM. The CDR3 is CASRKDRAYEQYF. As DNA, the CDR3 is TGTGCCAGCAGAAAAGACAGAGCCTACGAGCAGTACTTC.

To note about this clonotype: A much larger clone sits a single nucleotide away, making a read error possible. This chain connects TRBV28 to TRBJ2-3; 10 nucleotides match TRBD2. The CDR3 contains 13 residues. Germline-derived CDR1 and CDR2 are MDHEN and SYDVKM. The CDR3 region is CAGRTSGQDTQYF. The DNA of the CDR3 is TGTGCCGGCAGGACTAGCGGCCAAGATACGCAGTATTTT.

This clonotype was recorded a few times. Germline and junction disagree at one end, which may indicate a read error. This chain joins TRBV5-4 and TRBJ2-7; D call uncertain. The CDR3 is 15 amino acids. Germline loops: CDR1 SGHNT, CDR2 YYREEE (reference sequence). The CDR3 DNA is TGCGCCAGCAGCCCCCTCGGCTTGAGTTCCTACGAGCAGTACTTC. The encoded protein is CASSPLGLSSYEQYF.

This CDR3 reads CASSDRDLWDEQFF. CDR3 nucleotide sequence: TGCGCCAGCAGTGACCGGGACCTGTGGGATGAGCAGTTCTTC. The rearrangement links TRBV10-1 to TRBJ2-1; perhaps D is TRBD1 or TRBD2 (5 bases each). Germline CDR1 WNHNN, CDR2 SYGVQD (reference sequence). Trimming stripped 3 bases from V and 8 bases from J, with 14 bases between. There are 14 residues in the CDR3.

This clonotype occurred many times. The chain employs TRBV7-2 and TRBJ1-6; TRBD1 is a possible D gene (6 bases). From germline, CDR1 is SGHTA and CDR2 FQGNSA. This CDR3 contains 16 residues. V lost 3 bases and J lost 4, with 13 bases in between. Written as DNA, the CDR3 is TGTGCCAGCAGCTTGACCGGGACACTGTATAATTCACCCCTCCACTTT. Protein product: CASSLTGTLYNSPLHF. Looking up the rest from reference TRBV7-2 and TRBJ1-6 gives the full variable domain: GAGVSQSPSNKVTEKGKDVELRCDPISGHTALYWYRQSLGQGLEFLIYFQGNSAPDKSGLPSDRFSAERTGGSVSTLTIQRTQQEDSAVYLCASSLTGTLYNSPLHFGNGTRLTVT.

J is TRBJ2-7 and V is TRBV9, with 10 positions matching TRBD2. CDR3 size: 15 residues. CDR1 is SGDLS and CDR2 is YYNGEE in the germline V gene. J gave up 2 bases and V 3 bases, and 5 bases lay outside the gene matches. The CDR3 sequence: CASSAGAGGTYEQYF. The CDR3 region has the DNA TGTGCCAGCAGCGCAGGAGCGGGAGGGACCTACGAGCAGTACTTC.

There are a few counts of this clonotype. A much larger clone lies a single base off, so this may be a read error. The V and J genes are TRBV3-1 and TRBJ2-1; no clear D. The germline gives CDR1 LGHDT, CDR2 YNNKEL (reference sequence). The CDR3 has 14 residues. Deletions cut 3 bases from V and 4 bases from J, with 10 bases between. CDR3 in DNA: TGTGCCAGCAGCCACATGACCCTTTACAATGAGCAGTTCTTC. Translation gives CASSHMTLYNEQFF.